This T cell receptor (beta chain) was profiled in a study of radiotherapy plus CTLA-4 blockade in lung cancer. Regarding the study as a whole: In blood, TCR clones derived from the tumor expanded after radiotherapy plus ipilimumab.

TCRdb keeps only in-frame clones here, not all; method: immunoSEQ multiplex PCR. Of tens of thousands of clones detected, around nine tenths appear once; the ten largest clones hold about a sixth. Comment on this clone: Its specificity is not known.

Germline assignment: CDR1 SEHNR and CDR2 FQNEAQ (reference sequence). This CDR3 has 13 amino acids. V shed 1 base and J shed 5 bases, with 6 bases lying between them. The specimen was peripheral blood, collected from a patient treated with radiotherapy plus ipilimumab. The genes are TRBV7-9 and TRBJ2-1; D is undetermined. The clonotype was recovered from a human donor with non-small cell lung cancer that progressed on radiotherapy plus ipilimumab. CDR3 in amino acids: CASSLDRHNEQFF. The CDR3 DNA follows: TGTGCCAGCAGCTTAGACAGACACAATGAGCAGTTCTTC.